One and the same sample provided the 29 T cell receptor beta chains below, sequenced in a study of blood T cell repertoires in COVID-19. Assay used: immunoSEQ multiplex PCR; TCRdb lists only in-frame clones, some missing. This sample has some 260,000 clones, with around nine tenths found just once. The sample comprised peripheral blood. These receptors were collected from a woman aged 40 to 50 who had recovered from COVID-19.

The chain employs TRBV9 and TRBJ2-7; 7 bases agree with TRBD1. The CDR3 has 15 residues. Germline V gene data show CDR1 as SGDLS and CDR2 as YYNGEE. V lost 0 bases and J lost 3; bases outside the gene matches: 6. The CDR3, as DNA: TGTGCCAGCAGCGTAGCAGCAGGGGGAGACTACGAGCAGTACTTC. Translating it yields CASSVAAGGDYEQYF.

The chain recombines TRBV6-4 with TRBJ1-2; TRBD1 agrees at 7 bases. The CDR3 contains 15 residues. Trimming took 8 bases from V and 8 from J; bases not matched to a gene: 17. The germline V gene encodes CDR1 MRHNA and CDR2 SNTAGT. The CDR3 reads CASDQTGPNLWGYTF. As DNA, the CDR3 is TGTGCCAGCGATCAGACAGGGCCCAATCTATGGGGCTACACCTTC.

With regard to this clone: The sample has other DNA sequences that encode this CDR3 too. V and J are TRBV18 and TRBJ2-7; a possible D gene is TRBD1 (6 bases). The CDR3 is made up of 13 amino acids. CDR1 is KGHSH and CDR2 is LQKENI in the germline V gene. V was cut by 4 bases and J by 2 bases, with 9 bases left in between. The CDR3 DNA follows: TGTGCCAGCTCACGGGACACTACCTACGAGCAGTACTTC. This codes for CASSRDTTYEQYF.

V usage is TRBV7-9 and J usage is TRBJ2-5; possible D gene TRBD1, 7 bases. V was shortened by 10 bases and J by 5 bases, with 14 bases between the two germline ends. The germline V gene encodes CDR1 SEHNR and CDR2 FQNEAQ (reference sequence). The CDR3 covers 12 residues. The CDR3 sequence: CATQGTGETQYF. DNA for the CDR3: TGTGCCACACAGGGGACTGGTGAGACCCAGTACTTC.

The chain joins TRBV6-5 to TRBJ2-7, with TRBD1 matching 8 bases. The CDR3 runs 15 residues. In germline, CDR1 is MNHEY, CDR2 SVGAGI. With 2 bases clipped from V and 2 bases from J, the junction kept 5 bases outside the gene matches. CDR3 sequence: CASSYIPGGPYEQYF. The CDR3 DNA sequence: TGTGCCAGCAGTTACATTCCAGGGGGCCCCTACGAGCAGTACTTC.

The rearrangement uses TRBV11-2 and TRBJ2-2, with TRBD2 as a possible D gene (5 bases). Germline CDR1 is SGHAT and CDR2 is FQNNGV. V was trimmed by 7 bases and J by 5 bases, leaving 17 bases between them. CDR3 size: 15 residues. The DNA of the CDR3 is TGTGCCAGCACGCTCCAAAGGACGGGGACCGGGGAGCTGTTTTTT. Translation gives CASTLQRTGTGELFF. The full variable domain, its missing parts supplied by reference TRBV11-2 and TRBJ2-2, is EAGVAQSPRYKIIEKRQSVAFWCNPISGHATLYWYQQILGQGPKLLIQFQNNGVVDDSQLPKDRFSAERLKGVDSTLKIQPAKLEDSAVYLCASTLQRTGTGELFFGEGSRLTVL.

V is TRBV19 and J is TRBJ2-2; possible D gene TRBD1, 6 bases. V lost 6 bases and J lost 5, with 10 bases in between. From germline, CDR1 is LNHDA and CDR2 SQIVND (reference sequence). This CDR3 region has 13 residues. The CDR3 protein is CASRGRGTGELFF. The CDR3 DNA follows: TGTGCCAGTAGGGGAAGGGGGACCGGGGAGCTGTTTTTT. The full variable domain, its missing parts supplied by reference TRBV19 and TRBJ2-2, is DGGITQSPKYLFRKEGQNVTLSCEQNLNHDAMYWYRQDPGQGLRLIYYSQIVNDFQKGDIAEGYSVSREKKESFPLTVTSAQKNPTAFYLCASRGRGTGELFFGEGSRLTVL.

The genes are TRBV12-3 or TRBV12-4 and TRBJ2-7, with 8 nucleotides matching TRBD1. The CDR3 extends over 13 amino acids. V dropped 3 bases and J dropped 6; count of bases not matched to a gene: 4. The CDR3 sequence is CASSFWTGREQYF. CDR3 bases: TGTGCCAGCAGTTTCTGGACAGGGCGCGAGCAGTACTTC.

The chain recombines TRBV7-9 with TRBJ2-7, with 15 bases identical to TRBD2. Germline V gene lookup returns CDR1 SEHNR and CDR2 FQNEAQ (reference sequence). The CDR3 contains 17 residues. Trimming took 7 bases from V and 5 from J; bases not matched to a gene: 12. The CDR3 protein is CASTQWGTSGGSNEQYF. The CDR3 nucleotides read TGTGCCAGCACCCAATGGGGGACTAGCGGGGGGTCCAACGAGCAGTACTTC.

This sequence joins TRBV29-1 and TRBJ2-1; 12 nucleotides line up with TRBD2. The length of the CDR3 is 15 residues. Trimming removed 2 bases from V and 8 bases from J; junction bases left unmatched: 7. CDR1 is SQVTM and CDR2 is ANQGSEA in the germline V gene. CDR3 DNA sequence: TGCAGCGTTGAATCCGCTAGCGGGGGGGTTGATGAGCAGTTCTTC. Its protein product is CSVESASGGVDEQFF.

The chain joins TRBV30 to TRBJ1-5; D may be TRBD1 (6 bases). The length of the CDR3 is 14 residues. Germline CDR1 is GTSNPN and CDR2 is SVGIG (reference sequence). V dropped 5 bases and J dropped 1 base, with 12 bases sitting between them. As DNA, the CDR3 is TGTGCCTGGTCCCCAGGGGTAAGCAATCAGCCCCAGCATTTT. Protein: CAWSPGVSNQPQHF.

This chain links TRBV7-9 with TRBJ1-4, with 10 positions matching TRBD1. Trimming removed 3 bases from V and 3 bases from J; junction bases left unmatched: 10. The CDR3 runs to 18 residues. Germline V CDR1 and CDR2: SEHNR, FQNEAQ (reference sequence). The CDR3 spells CASSLGQTGGPPNEKLFF. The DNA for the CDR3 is TGTGCCAGCAGCTTGGGGCAGACAGGGGGCCCTCCTAATGAAAAACTGTTTTTT. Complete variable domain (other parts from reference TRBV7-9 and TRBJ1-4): DTGVSQNPRHKITKRGQNVTFRCDPISEHNRLYWYRQTLGQGPEFLTYFQNEAQLEKSRLLSDRFSAERPKGSFSTLEIQRTEQGDSAMYLCASSLGQTGGPPNEKLFFGSGTQLSVL.

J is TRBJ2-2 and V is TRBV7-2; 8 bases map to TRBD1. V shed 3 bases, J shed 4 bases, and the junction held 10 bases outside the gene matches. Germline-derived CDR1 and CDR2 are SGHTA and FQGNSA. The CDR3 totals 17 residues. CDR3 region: CASSLVQGVSRTGELFF. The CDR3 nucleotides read TGTGCCAGCAGCTTGGTACAGGGGGTTAGTCGCACCGGGGAGCTGTTTTTT.

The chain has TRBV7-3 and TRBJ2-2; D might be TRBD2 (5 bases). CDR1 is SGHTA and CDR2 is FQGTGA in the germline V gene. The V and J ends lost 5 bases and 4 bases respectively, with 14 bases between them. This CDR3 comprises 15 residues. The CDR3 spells CASSPGPGSTGELFF. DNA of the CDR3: TGTGCCAGCAGCCCCGGGCCTGGGAGCACCGGGGAGCTGTTTTTT. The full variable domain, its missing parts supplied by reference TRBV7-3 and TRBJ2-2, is GAGVSQTPSNKVTEKGKYVELRCDPISGHTALYWYRQSLGQGPEFLIYFQGTGAADDSGLPNDRFFAVRPEGSVSTLKIQRTERGDSAVYLCASSPGPGSTGELFFGEGSRLTVL.

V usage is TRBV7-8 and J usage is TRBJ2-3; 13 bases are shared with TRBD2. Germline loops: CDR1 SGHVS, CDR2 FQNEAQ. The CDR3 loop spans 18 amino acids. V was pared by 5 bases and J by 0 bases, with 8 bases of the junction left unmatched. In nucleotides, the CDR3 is TGTGCCAGCAGCCCCCGGACTAGCGGGGGCCAAAGCACAGATACGCAGTATTTT. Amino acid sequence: CASSPRTSGGQSTDTQYF. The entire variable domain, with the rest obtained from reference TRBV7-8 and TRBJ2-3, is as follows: GAGVSQSPRYKVAKRGQDVALRCDPISGHVSLFWYQQALGQGPEFLTYFQNEAQLDKSGLPSDRFFAERPEGSVSTLKIQRTQQEDSAVYLCASSPRTSGGQSTDTQYFGPGTRLTVL.

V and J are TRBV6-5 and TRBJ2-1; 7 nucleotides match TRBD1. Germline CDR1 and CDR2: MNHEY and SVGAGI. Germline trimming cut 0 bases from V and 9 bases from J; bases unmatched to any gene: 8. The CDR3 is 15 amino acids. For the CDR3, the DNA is TGTGCCAGCAGTTACTCCCCCGACAGGGCAGGTGAGCAGTTCTTC. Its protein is CASSYSPDRAGEQFF.

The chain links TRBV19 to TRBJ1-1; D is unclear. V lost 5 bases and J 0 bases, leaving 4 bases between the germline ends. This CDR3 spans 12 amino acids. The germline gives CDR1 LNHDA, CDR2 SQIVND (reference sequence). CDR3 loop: CASSVLNTEAFF. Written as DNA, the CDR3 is TGTGCCAGTAGTGTCTTGAACACTGAAGCTTTCTTT.

The CDR3 nucleotides are TGTGCCTCTCAGGGGGGCAGTCCGAATTCACCCCTCCACTTT. It is translated as CASQGGSPNSPLHF. The chain combines TRBV10-3 with TRBJ1-6; 7 nucleotides agree with TRBD1. V lost 11 bases and J lost 7; bases outside the gene matches: 11. The CDR3 is made up of 14 amino acids. Per the germline V gene, CDR1 is ENHRY and CDR2 is SYGVKD.

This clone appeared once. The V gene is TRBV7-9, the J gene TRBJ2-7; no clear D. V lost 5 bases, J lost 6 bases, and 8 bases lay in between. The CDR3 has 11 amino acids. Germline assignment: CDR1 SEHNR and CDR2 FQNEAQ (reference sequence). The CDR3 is CASSPSIEQYF. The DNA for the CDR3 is TGTGCCAGCAGCCCCAGTATCGAGCAGTACTTC.

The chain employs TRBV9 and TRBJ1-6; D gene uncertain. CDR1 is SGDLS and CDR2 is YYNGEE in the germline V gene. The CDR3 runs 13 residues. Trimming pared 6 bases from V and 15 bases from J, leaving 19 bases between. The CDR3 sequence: CASTSSKGGLLHF. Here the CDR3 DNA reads TGTGCCAGCACCTCCAGTAAGGGCGGGCTCCTCCACTTT.

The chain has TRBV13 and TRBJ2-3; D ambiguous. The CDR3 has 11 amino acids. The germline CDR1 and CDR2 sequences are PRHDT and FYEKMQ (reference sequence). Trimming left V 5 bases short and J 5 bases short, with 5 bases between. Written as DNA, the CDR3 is TGTGCCAGCAGCCCCGGAGATACGCAGTATTTT. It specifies CASSPGDTQYF. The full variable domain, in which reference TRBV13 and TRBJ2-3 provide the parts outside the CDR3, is AAGVIQSPRHLIKEKRETATLKCYPIPRHDTVYWYQQGPGQDPQFLISFYEKMQSDKGSIPDRFSAQQFSDYHSELNMSSLELGDSALYFCASSPGDTQYFGPGTRLTVL.

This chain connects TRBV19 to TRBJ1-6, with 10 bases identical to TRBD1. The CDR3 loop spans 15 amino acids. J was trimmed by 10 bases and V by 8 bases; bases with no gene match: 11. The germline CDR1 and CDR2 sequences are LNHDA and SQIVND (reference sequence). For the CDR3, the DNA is TGTGCCAGTGGAGACCGGGACAGGGGATTGTCACCCCTCCACTTT. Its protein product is CASGDRDRGLSPLHF.

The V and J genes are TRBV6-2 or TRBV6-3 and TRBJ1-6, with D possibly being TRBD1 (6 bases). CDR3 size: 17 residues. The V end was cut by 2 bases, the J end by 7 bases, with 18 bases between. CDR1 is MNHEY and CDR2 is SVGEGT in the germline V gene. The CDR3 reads CASSYPGFQRGNSPLHF. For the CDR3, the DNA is TGTGCCAGCAGTTACCCCGGGTTTCAGAGGGGGAATTCACCCCTCCACTTT.

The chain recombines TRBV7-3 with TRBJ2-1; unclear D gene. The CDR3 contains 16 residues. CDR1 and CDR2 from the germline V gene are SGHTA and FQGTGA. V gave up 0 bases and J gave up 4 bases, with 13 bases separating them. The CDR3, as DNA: TGTGCCAGCAGCTTAACCGGCGGAGCCCGTTACAATGAGCAGTTCTTC. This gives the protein CASSLTGGARYNEQFF.

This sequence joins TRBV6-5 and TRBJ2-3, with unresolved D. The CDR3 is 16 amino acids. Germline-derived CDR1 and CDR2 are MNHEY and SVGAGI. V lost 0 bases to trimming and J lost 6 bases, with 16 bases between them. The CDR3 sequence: CASSYSIIPLQDTQYF. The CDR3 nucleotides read TGTGCCAGCAGTTACTCGATCATCCCCCTACAGGATACGCAGTATTTT.

Written as DNA, the CDR3 is TGCGCCAGCAGCTTGGCCGGGACAGCGGTAGTGGAGCAGTACTTC. It specifies CASSLAGTAVVEQYF. The chain links TRBV5-1 to TRBJ2-7, with 7 bases lining up with TRBD1. Germline CDR1 and CDR2: SGHRS and YFSETQ. The CDR3 length is 15 residues. The V and J ends lost 0 bases and 7 bases, in that order; junction bases with no gene match: 10.

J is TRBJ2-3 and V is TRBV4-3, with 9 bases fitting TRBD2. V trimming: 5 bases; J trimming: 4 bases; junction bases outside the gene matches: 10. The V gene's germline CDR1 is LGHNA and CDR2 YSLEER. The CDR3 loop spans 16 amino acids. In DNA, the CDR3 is TGCGCCAGCAGCACCCAGGCTAGCGGGAAAGCAGATACGCAGTATTTT. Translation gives CASSTQASGKADTQYF.

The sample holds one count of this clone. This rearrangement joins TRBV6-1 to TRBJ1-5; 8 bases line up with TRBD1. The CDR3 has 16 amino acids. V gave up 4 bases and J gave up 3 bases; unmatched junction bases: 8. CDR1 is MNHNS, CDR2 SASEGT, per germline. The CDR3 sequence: CASSGGQGGNNQPQHF. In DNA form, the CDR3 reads TGTGCCAGCAGTGGAGGACAGGGAGGGAACAATCAGCCCCAGCATTTT.

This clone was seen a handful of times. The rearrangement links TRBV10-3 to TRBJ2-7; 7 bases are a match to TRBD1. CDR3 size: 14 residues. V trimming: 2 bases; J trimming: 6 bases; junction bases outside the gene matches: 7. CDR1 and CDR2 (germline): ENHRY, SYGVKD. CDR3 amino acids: CAISEGQGEVEQYF. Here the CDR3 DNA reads TGTGCCATCAGTGAGGGGCAGGGGGAAGTCGAGCAGTACTTC.